The TCR beta chain described here comes from a study of blood T cell repertoires in COVID-19. J lost 4 bases, V lost 0 bases, and 5 bases had no gene match. Germline values: CDR1 KGHDR, CDR2 SFDVKD. This CDR3 has 18 residues. Clones were sequenced by immunoSEQ multiplex PCR, and TCRdb holds only the in-frame ones, with some missing. Among about 420,000 clones, about 90% were seen once, and the ten largest hold more than 0.7%. What was sequenced was peripheral blood. This sequence originates from a man aged 18 to 35 with COVID-19, enrolled during active disease. This chain links TRBV24-1 with TRBJ2-5, with 15 bases that match TRBD2. CDR3 bases: TGTGCCACCAGTGATTTGACCGGACTAGCGGGAGGGCCAGAGACCCAGTACTTC. Protein: CATSDLTGLAGGPETQYF.